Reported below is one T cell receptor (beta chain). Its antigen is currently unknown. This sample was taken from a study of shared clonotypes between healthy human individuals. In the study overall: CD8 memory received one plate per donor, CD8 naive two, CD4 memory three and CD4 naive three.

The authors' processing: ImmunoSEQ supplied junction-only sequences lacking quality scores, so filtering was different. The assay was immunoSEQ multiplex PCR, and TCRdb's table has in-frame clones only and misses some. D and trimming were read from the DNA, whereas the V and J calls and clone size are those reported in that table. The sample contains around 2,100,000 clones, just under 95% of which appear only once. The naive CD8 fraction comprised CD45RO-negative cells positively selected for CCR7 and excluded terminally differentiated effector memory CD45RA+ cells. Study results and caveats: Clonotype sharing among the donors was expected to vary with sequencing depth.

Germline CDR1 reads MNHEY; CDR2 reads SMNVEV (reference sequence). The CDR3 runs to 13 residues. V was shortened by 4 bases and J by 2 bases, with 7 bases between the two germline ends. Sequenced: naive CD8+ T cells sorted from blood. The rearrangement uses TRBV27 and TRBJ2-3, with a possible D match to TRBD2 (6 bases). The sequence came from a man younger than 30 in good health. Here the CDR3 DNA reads TGTGCCAGCAGTTCGGGGGTCACAGATACGCAGTATTTT. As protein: CASSSGVTDTQYF.